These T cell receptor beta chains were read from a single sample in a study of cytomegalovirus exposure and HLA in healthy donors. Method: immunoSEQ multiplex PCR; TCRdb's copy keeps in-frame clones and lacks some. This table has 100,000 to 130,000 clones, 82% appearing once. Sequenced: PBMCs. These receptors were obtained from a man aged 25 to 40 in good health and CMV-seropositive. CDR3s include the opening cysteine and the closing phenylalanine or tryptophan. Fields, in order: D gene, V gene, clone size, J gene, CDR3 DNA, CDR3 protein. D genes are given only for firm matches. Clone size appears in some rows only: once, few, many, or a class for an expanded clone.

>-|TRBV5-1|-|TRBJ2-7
TGCGCCAGCAGCTCGGGTGGTTACGAGCAGTACTTC
CASSSGGYEQYF
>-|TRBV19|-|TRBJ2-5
TGTGCCAGTAGTATAGTCCTAGCTCACCCGACCCAGTACTTC
CASSIVLAHPTQYF
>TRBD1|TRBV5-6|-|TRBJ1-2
TGTGCCAGCAGTCCTCTCCCCCAGGGGGCGCGTATTGAAGGCTACACCTTC
CASSPLPQGARIEGYTF
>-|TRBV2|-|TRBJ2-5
TGTGCCAGCAGTCTGGCCGAAACCCAGTACTTC
CASSLAETQYF
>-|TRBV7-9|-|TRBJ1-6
TGTGCCAGCAGCTCAAGGGAGGGGGGTTATAATTCACCCCTCCACTTT
CASSSREGGYNSPLHF
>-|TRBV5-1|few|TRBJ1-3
TGCGCCAGCAGCTCCGGAATCCAGTGGGCCTCTGGAAACACCATATATTTT
CASSSGIQWASGNTIYF
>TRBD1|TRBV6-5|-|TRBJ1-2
TGTGCCAGCAGTTCAAAGACAGGGGGCTATGGCTACACCTTC
CASSSKTGGYGYTF
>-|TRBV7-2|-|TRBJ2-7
TGTGCCAGTTCCCCGACAGCCTCTTACTACGAGCAGTACTTC
CASSPTASYYEQYF
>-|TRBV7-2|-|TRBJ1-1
TGTGCCAGCAGCTTCGGGGGGAACACTGAAGCCTTCTTT
CASSFGGNTEAFF
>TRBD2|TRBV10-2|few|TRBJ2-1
TGCGCCAGCAGTGAGATTCCCGGACTAGCGGGGGGGCAATTTTACAATGAGCAGTTCTTC
CASSEIPGLAGGQFYNEQFF
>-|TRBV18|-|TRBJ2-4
TGTGCCAGCTCACCACCCGAACAGGGAGTAAAAAACATTCAGTACTTC
CASSPPEQGVKNIQYF
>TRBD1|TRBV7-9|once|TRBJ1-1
TGTGCCAGCAGCTTTGACAGGGAATGGAGCACTGAAGCTTTCTTT
CASSFDREWSTEAFF
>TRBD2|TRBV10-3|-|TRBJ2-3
TGTGCCACCTTTCGGGGGGGCCTAACAGATACGCAGTATTTT
CATFRGGLTDTQYF
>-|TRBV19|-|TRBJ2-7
TGTGCCAGTAGTATTCAGGTTTCTGGCGAGCAGTACTTC
CASSIQVSGEQYF
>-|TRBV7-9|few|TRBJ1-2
TGTTCCAGCAGCTTCTGGCCCTATGGCTACACCTTC
CSSSFWPYGYTF
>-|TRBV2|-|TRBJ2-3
TGTGCCAGCAGGGAGCAACCGGCTAGCACAGATACGCAGTATTTT
CASREQPASTDTQYF
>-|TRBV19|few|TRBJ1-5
TGTGCCAGTAGTATGGCGGGAAATCAGCCCCAGCATTTT
CASSMAGNQPQHF
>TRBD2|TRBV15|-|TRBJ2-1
TGTGCCACCAGCAGCGTAAGCGGGGGGGCCTACAATGAGCAGTTCTTC
CATSSVSGGAYNEQFF
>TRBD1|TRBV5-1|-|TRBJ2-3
TGCGCCAGCAGCTACAACCTACAGGGGGCAACAGATACGCAGTATTTT
CASSYNLQGATDTQYF
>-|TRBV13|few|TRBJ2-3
TGTGCCAGCAGCCTATCGACAGCGTTCATCTCCACTAGCACAGATACGCAGTATTTT
CASSLSTAFISTSTDTQYF
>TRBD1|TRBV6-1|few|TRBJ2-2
TGTGCCAGCAGACCGGGACAGTACGAGGCCGGGGAGCTGTTTTTT
CASRPGQYEAGELFF
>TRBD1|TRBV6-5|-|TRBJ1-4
TGTGCCAGCAAACGGACAGGGACTGAAAAACTGTTTTTT
CASKRTGTEKLFF